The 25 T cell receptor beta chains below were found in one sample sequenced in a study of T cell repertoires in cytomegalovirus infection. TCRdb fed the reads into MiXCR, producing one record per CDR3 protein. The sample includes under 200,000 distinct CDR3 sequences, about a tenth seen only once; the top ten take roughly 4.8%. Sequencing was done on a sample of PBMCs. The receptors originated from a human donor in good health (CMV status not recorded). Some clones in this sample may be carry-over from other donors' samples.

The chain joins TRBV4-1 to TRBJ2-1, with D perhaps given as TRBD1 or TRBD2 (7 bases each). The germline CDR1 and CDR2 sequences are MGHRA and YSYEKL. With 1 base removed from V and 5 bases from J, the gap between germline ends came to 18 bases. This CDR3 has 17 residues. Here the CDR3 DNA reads TGCGCCAGCAGCCAAGCTCGACAGGGAGGGGGCAACAATGAGCAGTTCTTC. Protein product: CASSQARQGGGNNEQFF.

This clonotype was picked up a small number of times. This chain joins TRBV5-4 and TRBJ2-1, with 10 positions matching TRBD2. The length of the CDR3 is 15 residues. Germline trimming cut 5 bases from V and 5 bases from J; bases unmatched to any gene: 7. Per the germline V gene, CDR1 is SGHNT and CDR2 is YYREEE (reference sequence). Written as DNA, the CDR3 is TGTGCCAGCAGAGAGGGGACTAGCGAACACAATGAGCAGTTCTTC. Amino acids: CASREGTSEHNEQFF.

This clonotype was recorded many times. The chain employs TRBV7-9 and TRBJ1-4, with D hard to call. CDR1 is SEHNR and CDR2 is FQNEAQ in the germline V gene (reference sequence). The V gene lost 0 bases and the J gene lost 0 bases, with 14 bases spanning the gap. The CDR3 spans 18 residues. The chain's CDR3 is CASSLAGREFATNEKLFF. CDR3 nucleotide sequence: TGTGCCAGCAGCTTAGCGGGGAGAGAATTTGCAACTAATGAAAAACTGTTTTTT. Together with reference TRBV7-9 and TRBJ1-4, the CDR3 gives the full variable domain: DTGVSQNPRHKITKRGQNVTFRCDPISEHNRLYWYRQTLGQGPEFLTYFQNEAQLEKSRLLSDRFSAERPKGSFSTLEIQRTEQGDSAMYLCASSLAGREFATNEKLFFGSGTQLSVL.

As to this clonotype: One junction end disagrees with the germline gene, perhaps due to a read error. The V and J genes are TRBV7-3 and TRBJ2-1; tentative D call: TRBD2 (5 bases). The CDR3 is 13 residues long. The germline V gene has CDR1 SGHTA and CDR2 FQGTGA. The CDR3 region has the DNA TGTGCCAGCAGCCTAACACTAGACAATGAGCAGTTCTTC. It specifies CASSLTLDNEQFF. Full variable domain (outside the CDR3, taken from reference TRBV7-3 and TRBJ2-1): GAGVSQTPSNKVTEKGKYVELRCDPISGHTALYWYRQSLGQGPEFLIYFQGTGAADDSGLPNDRFFAVRPEGSVSTLKIQRTERGDSAVYLCASSLTLDNEQFFGPGTRLTVL.

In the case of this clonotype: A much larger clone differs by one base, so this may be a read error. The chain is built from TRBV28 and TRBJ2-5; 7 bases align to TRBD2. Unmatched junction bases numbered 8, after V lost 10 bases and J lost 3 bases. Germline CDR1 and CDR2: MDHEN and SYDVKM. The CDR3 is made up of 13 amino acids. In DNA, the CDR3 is TGTGCCACCCTGGGGGGGTGGGAAGAGACCCAGTACTTC. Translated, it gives CATLGGWEETQYF.

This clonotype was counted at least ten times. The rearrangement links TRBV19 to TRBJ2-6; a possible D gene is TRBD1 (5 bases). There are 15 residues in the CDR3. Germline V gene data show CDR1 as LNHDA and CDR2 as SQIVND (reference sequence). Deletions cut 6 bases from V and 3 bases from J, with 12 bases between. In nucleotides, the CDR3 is TGTGCCAGTAGGAAACAGGCTATTGGGGCCAACGTCCTGACTTTC. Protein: CASRKQAIGANVLTF.

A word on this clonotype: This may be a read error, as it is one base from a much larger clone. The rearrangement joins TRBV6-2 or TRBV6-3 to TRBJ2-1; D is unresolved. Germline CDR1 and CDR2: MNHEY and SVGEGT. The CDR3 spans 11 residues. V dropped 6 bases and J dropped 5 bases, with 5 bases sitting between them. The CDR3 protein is CASSIDNEQFF. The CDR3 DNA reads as TGTGCCAGCAGCATAGACAATGAGCAGTTCTTC.

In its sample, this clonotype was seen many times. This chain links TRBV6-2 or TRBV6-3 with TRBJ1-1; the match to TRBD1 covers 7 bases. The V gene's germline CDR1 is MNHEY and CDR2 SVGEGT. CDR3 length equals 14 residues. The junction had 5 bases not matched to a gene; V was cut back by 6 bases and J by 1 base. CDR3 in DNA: TGTGCCAGCAGCCGGAACAGGGGGAACACTGAAGCTTTCTTT. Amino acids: CASSRNRGNTEAFF.

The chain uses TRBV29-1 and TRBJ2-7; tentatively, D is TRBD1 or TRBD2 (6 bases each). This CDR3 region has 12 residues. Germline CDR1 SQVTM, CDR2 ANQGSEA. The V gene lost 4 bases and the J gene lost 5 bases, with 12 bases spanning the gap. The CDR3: CSVGMRGDEQYF. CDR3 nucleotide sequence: TGCAGCGTTGGGATGAGGGGGGACGAGCAGTACTTC.

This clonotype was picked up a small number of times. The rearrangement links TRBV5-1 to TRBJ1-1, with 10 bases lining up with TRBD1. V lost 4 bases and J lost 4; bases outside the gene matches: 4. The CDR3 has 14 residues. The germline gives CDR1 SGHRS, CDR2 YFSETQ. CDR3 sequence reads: CASSAGQGPTEAFF. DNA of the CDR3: TGCGCCAGCAGCGCGGGACAGGGGCCCACTGAAGCTTTCTTT.

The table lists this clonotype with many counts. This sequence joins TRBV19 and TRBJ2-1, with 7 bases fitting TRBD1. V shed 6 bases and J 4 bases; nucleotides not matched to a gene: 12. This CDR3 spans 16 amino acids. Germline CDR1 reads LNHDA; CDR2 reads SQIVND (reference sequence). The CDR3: CASRTGHRDSYNEQFF. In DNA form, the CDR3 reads TGTGCCAGTAGGACCGGACACCGGGACAGTTACAATGAGCAGTTCTTC.

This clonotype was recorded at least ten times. CDR3 region: CASSFVSGSLSYNEQFF. CDR3 nucleotides: TGTGCCAGCAGCTTTGTGAGCGGGAGTTTAAGTTACAATGAGCAGTTCTTC. V gene TRBV7-6 combines with J gene TRBJ2-1, with 8 bases identical to TRBD2. V was pared by 3 bases and J by 4 bases, with 11 bases of the junction left unmatched. Germline CDR1 and CDR2: SGHVS and FNYEAQ. This CDR3 has 17 amino acids.

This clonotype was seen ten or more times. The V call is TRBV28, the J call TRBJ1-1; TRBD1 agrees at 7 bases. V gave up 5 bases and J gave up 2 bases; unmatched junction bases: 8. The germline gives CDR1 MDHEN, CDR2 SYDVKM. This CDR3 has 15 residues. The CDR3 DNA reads TGTGCCAGCAGTCCCCAACAGGGGAGAAACACTGAAGCTTTCTTT. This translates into CASSPQQGRNTEAFF.

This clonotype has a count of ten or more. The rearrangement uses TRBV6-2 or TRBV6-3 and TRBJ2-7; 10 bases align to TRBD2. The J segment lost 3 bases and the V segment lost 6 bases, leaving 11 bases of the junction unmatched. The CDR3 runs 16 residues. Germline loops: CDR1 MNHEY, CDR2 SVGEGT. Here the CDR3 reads CASRSPGSSGSYEQYF. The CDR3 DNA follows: TGTGCCAGCAGGAGCCCCGGTTCTAGCGGGAGCTACGAGCAGTACTTC.

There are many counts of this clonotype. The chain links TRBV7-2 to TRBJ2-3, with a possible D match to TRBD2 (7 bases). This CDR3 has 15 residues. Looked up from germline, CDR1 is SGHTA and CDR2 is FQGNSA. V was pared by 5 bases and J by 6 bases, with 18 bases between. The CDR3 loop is CASSTQGRETDTQYF. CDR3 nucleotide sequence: TGTGCCAGCAGCACCCAGGGGCGGGAGACGGATACGCAGTATTTT.

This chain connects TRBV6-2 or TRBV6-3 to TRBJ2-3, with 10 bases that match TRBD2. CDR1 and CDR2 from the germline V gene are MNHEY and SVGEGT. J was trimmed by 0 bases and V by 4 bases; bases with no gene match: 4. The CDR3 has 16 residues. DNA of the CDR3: TGTGCCAGCAGTTCGCCTAGCGGGGGCAGCACAGATACGCAGTATTTT. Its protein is CASSSPSGGSTDTQYF.

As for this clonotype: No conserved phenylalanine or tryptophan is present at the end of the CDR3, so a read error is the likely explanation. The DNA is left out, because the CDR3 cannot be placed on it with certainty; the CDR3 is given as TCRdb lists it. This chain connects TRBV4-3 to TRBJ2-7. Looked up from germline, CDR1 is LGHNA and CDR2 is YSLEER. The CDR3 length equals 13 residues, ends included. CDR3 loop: CASSQDSSSDRYC.

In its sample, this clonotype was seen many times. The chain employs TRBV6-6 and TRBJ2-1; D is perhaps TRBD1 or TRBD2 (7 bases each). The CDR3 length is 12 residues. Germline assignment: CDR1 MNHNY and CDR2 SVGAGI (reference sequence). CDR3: CATGGLQGEQFF. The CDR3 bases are TGTGCGACGGGAGGTTTACAGGGGGAGCAGTTCTTC.

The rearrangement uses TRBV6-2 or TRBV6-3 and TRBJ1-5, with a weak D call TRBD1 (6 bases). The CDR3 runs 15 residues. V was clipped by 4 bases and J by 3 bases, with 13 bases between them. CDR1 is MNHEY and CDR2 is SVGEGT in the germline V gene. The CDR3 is CASSWVTGFNQPQHF. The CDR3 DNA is TGTGCCAGCAGTTGGGTGACAGGCTTCAATCAGCCCCAGCATTTT.

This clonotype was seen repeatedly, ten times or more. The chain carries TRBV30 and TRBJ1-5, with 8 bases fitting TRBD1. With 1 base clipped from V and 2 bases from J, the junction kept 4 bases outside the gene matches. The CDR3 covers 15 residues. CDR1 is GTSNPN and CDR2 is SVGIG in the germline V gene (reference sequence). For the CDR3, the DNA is TGTGCCTGGAGTGGAGAGACAGGGGGCAATCAGCCCCAGCATTTT. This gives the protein CAWSGETGGNQPQHF.

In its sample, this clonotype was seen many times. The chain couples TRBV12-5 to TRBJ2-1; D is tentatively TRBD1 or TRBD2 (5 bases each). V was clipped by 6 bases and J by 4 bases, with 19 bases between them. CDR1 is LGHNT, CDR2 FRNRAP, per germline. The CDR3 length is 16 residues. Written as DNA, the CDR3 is TGTGCTAGTGGACAGATACCGGGACGGGAATACAATGAGCAGTTCTTC. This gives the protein CASGQIPGREYNEQFF.

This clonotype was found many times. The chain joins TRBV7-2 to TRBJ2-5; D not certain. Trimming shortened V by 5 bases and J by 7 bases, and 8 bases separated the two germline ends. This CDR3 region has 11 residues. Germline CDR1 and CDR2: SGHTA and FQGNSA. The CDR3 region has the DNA TGTGCCAGCAGCCAAAGTGGGACCCAGTACTTC. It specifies CASSQSGTQYF. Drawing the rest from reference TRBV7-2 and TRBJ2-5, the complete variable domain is GAGVSQSPSNKVTEKGKDVELRCDPISGHTALYWYRQSLGQGLEFLIYFQGNSAPDKSGLPSDRFSAERTGGSVSTLTIQRTQQEDSAVYLCASSQSGTQYFGPGTRLLVL.

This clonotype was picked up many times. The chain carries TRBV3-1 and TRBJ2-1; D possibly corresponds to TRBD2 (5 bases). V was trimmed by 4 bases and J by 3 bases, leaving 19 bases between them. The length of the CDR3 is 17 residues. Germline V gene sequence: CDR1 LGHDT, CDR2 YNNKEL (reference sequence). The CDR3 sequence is CASSRTPLDFNYNEQFF. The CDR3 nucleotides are TGTGCCAGCAGCCGTACTCCCTTGGACTTTAACTACAATGAGCAGTTCTTC.

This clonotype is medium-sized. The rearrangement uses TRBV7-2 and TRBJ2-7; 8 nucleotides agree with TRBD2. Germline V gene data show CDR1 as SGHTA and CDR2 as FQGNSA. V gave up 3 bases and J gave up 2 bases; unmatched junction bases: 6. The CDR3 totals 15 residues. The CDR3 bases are TGTGCCAGCAGCTTCTACGACGGGGGGGCCTACGAGCAGTACTTC. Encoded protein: CASSFYDGGAYEQYF.

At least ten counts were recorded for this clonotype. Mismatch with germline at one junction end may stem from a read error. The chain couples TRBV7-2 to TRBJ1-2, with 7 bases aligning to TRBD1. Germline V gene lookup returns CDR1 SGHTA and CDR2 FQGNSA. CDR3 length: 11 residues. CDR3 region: CASSLGVRGAF. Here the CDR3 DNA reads TGTGCCAGCAGCTTAGGAGTCAGGGGGGCCTTC.